This T cell receptor beta chain was sequenced for a study of blood T cell repertoires in COVID-19. Looking at the study overall: Spain, Italy and the United States supplied samples that represented acute and convalescent COVID-19. The cDNA or gDNA used as material had been derived from T cells, B-cell-depleted T cells, or PBMCs.

The V and J ends lost 4 bases and 7 bases, in that order; junction bases with no gene match: 3. The CDR3 has 14 amino acids. CDR1 and CDR2 (germline): MNHEY, SMNVEV (reference sequence). Original data processing: How many nucleated cells were present was estimated from reference gene primer amplification. Data came from immunoSEQ multiplex PCR; TCRdb stores just in-frame clones and leaves some out. V, J and clone size derive from that table, while D and trimming were established from the DNA sequence. The table has 110,000 or so clones, over 65% seen once. The clonotype originates from a woman in her thirties or forties with acute or convalescent COVID-19. The rearrangement joins TRBV27 to TRBJ1-4; 10 bases map to TRBD1. Sample: peripheral blood. DNA for the CDR3: TGTGCCAGCAGTTCGTGGACAGGGGGTGAAAAACTGTTTTTT. It encodes CASSSWTGGEKLFF.